The 3 T cell receptor beta chains reported below all come from one sample, sequenced in a study of OX40 agonist ivuxolimab in advanced cancers. Method: immunoSEQ multiplex PCR; TCRdb's copy keeps in-frame clones and lacks some. The sample includes some 89,000 clones, around 84% of them seen just once. Sample: CD4+ or CD8+ T cells sorted from blood, taken in a trial of the OX40 agonist ivuxolimab. The receptors stem from an adult with an advanced solid tumor such as melanoma, head and neck, liver or kidney cancer.

CDR3 bases: TGTGCCAGCAGCTTAGGGGCGGACAGACTCTATTCACCCCTCCACTTT. Its protein product is CASSLGADRLYSPLHF. The rearrangement links TRBV11-1 to TRBJ1-6, with D possibly matching TRBD1 (6 bases). The CDR3 is 16 amino acids. V lost 1 base to trimming and J lost 8 bases, with 15 bases between them. Germline V gene lookup returns CDR1 SGHAT and CDR2 FQDESV (reference sequence). The full variable domain, its missing parts supplied by reference TRBV11-1 and TRBJ1-6, is EAEVAQSPRYKITEKSQAVAFWCDPISGHATLYWYRQILGQGPELLVQFQDESVVDDSQLPKDRFSAERLKGVDSTLKIQPAELGDSAMYLCASSLGADRLYSPLHFGNGTRLTVT.

This chain uses TRBV2 with TRBJ1-4, with 7 nucleotides matching TRBD1. Germline CDR1 is SNHLY and CDR2 is FYNNEI. The J segment lost 2 bases and the V segment lost 4 bases, leaving 7 bases of the junction unmatched. The CDR3 extends over 16 amino acids. The CDR3 here is CASSVPDRDTNEKLFF. For the CDR3, the DNA is TGTGCCAGCAGTGTCCCCGACAGGGACACTAATGAAAAACTGTTTTTT.

This chain joins TRBV9 and TRBJ1-1, with D maybe TRBD1 (5 bases). Germline-derived CDR1 and CDR2 are SGDLS and YYNGEE. The CDR3 extends over 15 amino acids. Deletions cut 0 bases from V and 1 base from J, with 10 bases between. This chain's CDR3 is CASSVDGATNTEAFF. The CDR3, as DNA: TGTGCCAGCAGCGTAGACGGGGCTACGAACACTGAAGCTTTCTTT.